The 19 T cell receptor beta chains presented below share a single source sample, sequenced in a study of shared clonotypes between healthy human individuals (dated by TCRdb to 2018 to 2021). The method was the immunoSEQ multiplex PCR assay. TCRdb provides this immuneACCESS table in a form limited to in-frame rearrangements. Some clones are lacking; in checked studies, under half of them reflect an unresolved V gene, and why the rest are absent is not known. For this sample the table gives about half a million clones, of which roughly 80% were detected only once. Together, the top ten hold more than 9.5% of the sample. The specimen was PBMCs. Receptors were obtained from a woman aged 40 to 50 in good health. Some clones in this sample may be carry-over from other donors' samples.

This clone has only a few counts. Possible read error: a much larger clone is one base away. This chain uses TRBV19 with TRBJ1-2, with unresolved D. The CDR3 is made up of 13 amino acids. V dropped 5 bases and J dropped 3 bases, with 10 bases sitting between them. From germline, CDR1 is LNHDA and CDR2 SQIVND (reference sequence). Here the CDR3 DNA reads TGTGCCAGTAGTTCCGACCCTCACTATGGCTACACCTTC. Amino acids: CASSSDPHYGYTF.

The chain links TRBV9 to TRBJ1-1, with 7 bases that match TRBD1. The V and J ends lost 4 bases and 5 bases, in that order; junction bases with no gene match: 8. From germline, CDR1 is SGDLS and CDR2 YYNGEE. The CDR3 is 14 residues long. The DNA of the CDR3 is TGTGCCAGCAGCCCCCGGGCAGGGGGGACTGAAGCTTTCTTT. The encoded protein is CASSPRAGGTEAFF.

The J gene is TRBJ1-5, the V gene TRBV30; no definite D call. Germline V CDR1 and CDR2: GTSNPN, SVGIG (reference sequence). The CDR3 loop spans 13 amino acids. V gave up 3 bases and J gave up 8 bases, with 14 bases separating them. The DNA of the CDR3 is TGTGCCTGGAGCTCTAAGGGCGGGGAGCCCCAGCATTTT. Translated, it gives CAWSSKGGEPQHF.

Notes on this clone: This likely reflects a read error, since a far larger clone is one base away. The sample carries other DNA sequences with the same CDR3. The V and J genes are TRBV4-1 and TRBJ1-1; D gene unclear. The CDR3 extends over 16 amino acids. Germline V lookup: CDR1 MGHRA, CDR2 YSYEKL. CDR3 protein: CASSQTLRDEDTEAFF. CDR3 DNA: TGCGCTAGCAGCCAAACTCTTCGAGACGAGGACACTGAAGCTTTCTTT.

This sequence joins TRBV29-1 and TRBJ2-7, with D possibly TRBD1 on 6 matching bases. The germline CDR1 and CDR2 sequences are SQVTM and ANQGSEA. The CDR3 spans 13 residues. V was pared by 6 bases and J by 1 base, with 13 bases between. The CDR3 bases are TGCAGCGTGGGGGCAGGGGTATCCTACGAGCAGTACTTC. Its translation is CSVGAGVSYEQYF.

The chain employs TRBV7-2 and TRBJ2-7; TRBD1 agrees at 9 bases. V was pared by 7 bases and J by 5 bases, with 9 bases of the junction left unmatched. The germline V gene has CDR1 SGHTA and CDR2 FQGNSA. The CDR3 runs 14 residues. CDR3 nucleotides: TGTGCCAGCAACTGGGGACAGGGTGAACACGAGCAGTACTTC. This sequence encodes CASNWGQGEHEQYF.

V gene TRBV15 combines with J gene TRBJ2-7; TRBD2 aligns across 8 bases. This CDR3 has 15 residues. Looked up from germline, CDR1 is LNHNV and CDR2 is YYDKDF (reference sequence). The trim removed 5 bases at V and 4 bases at J, leaving 10 bases unmatched. Here the CDR3 reads CATSEGGLERYEQYF. The CDR3 bases are TGTGCCACCAGCGAGGGGGGACTAGAGAGGTACGAGCAGTACTTC. Full variable domain (rest looked up from reference TRBV15 and TRBJ2-7): DAMVIQNPRYQVTQFGKPVTLSCSQTLNHNVMYWYQQKSSQAPKLLFHYYDKDFNNEADTPDNFQSRRPNTSFCFLDIRSPGLGDTAMYLCATSEGGLERYEQYFGPGTRLTVT.

The chain uses TRBV6-5 and TRBJ2-3; D may be TRBD2 (5 bases). There are 15 residues in the CDR3. Trimming cost V 2 bases and J 0 bases, with 9 bases left between them. CDR1 and CDR2 from the germline V gene are MNHEY and SVGAGI. The CDR3 DNA is TGTGCCAGCAGTTACAGCGGAACTAGCACAGATACGCAGTATTTT. Translation gives CASSYSGTSTDTQYF.

The chain joins TRBV9 to TRBJ2-1; 13 positions agree with TRBD2. Germline CDR1 reads SGDLS; CDR2 reads YYNGEE. With 4 bases clipped from V and 7 bases from J, the junction kept 14 bases outside the gene matches. The CDR3 has 18 amino acids. The CDR3 loop reads CASSPESRTSGSLNEQFF. The CDR3 DNA follows: TGTGCCAGCAGCCCAGAGTCCCGGACTAGCGGGAGTCTAAATGAGCAGTTCTTC.

This sequence joins TRBV27 and TRBJ1-3; D not certain. The CDR3 sequence is 14 residues long. V lost 5 bases and J lost 0, with 8 bases in between. Germline CDR1 MNHEY, CDR2 SMNVEV (reference sequence). The CDR3, as DNA: TGTGCCAGCAGTGGCGCAGGCTCTGGAAACACCATATATTTT. Translated, it gives CASSGAGSGNTIYF.

The chain employs TRBV2 and TRBJ1-2; D may be TRBD1 (6 bases). Germline V gives CDR1 SNHLY, CDR2 FYNNEI. Trimming removed 7 bases from V and 4 bases from J, with 13 bases in between. CDR3 size: 13 residues. CDR3 nucleotides: TGTGCCAGCACTACAGGGTTCCCCTATGGCTACACCTTC. Protein: CASTTGFPYGYTF.

Points on this clone: A far larger clone lies a single base away; this is likely a read error. The chain combines TRBV4-3 with TRBJ1-4, with 10 bases matching TRBD1. The CDR3 spans 15 residues. With V trimmed by 3 bases and J by 5 bases, 3 bases remained unmatched. CDR1 and CDR2 from the germline V gene are LGHNA and YSLEER. CDR3 DNA: TGCGCCAGCAGCCATGACAGGGGGCAAAATGAAAAACTGTTTTTT. Translation gives CASSHDRGQNEKLFF.

This clone was seen a few times. The chain links TRBV4-2 to TRBJ2-2; 9 bases are a match to TRBD1. Germline CDR1 LGHNA, CDR2 YNFKEQ. The CDR3 sequence is 18 residues long. With 1 base clipped from V and 4 bases from J, the junction kept 10 bases outside the gene matches. CDR3 nucleotide sequence: TGTGCCAGCAGCCAAGTACTCCCCGGGACAGGGCCCACCGGGGAGCTGTTTTTT. Encoded protein: CASSQVLPGTGPTGELFF.

This rearrangement joins TRBV10-3 to TRBJ2-7; maybe TRBD1 (7 bases). This CDR3 is built from 19 residues. Germline V gives CDR1 ENHRY, CDR2 SYGVKD. V was clipped by 2 bases and J by 3 bases, with 26 bases between them. CDR3 DNA: TGTGCCATCAGTGAGACGGGTACCGGGAGTGGGACAGCTATCTACGAGCAGTACTTC. Protein sequence: CAISETGTGSGTAIYEQYF.

V usage is TRBV28 and J usage is TRBJ2-7, with D uncertain. Looked up from germline, CDR1 is MDHEN and CDR2 is SYDVKM. The CDR3 length is 11 residues. Between the trimmed V and J ends, which lost 6 bases and 3 bases, there was a span of 6 bases. The CDR3 region is CASRVGYEQYF. CDR3 in DNA: TGTGCCAGCAGGGTGGGCTACGAGCAGTACTTC.

The chain joins TRBV28 to TRBJ1-4; D not resolved. This CDR3 contains 13 residues. CDR1 and CDR2 (germline): MDHEN, SYDVKM. V gave up 8 bases and J gave up 8 bases, with 15 bases separating them. CDR3 DNA: TGTGCCAGCTTCGACATCAGTTCCGAAAAACTGTTTTTT. Amino acid sequence: CASFDISSEKLFF.

This clone has only one observation. The chain recombines TRBV7-8 with TRBJ2-5; D is undetermined. The V and J ends lost 3 bases and 2 bases respectively, with 10 bases between them. The CDR3 covers 14 residues. Looked up from germline, CDR1 is SGHVS and CDR2 is FQNEAQ. The CDR3 is CASSFGVWQETQYF. Written as DNA, the CDR3 is TGTGCCAGCAGCTTCGGAGTATGGCAAGAGACCCAGTACTTC.

As concerns this clone: Since a far larger clone is one base different, this is likely a read error. The rearrangement links TRBV5-1 to TRBJ2-7; tentative D call: TRBD1 (6 bases). CDR1 is SGHRS and CDR2 is YFSETQ in the germline V gene. The CDR3 runs to 13 residues. The germline V and J ends were trimmed by 2 bases and 3 bases, with 9 bases remaining between them. The CDR3 loop reads CASSFYRVYEQYF. CDR3 nucleotides: TGCGCCAGCAGCTTCTACAGGGTCTACGAGCAGTACTTC.

This clone was observed at least ten times. The chain is built from TRBV10-2 and TRBJ2-3; D is unclear. The germline V and J ends were trimmed by 0 bases and 6 bases, with 1 base remaining between them. Germline CDR1 is WSHSY and CDR2 is SAAADI. There are 11 residues in the CDR3. The CDR3 DNA sequence: TGCGCCAGCAGTGAGTCGGATACGCAGTATTTT. As protein: CASSESDTQYF.